This T cell receptor beta chain emerged from a study of PD-L1 blockade in urothelial cancer. Measured with immunoSEQ multiplex PCR; TCRdb has only the in-frame clones, and not every one. The sample consists of 55,000 to 85,000 clones, 70% to 90% of them appearing once. Unmatched junction bases numbered 10, after V lost 3 bases and J lost 5 bases. The CDR3 sequence is 16 residues long. CDR1 SGHDN and CDR2 FVKESK come from the germline V gene. The sequence was collected from a man in his 60s with urothelial cancer. The sequences come from PBMCs, collected around atezolizumab (anti-PD-L1) treatment. The chain uses TRBV14 and TRBJ2-3; 8 bases fit TRBD2. Here the CDR3 DNA reads TGTGCCAGCAGCCAGGAGACTAGCGTTCGGGGAGATACGCAGTATTTT. Residues: CASSQETSVRGDTQYF.